Listed here are 18 T cell receptor beta chains from one sample, sequenced in a study of T-cell reconstitution after alpha-beta-depleted transplantation in children. Findings of the study overall: At the one-year point after transplant, T-cell counts and TCRbeta diversity were found to come mostly from T cells that had been newly produced.

Unique molecular identifiers were built into the TCRbeta library. TCRdb itself ran the PCR reads through MiXCR, one entry per CDR3 protein. The data hold 250,000 to 300,000 distinct CDR3 sequences, with approximately 7.3% observed a single time. Their cognate antigens are unknown. The sequencing used peripheral blood, collected 360 days after TCRalphabeta/CD19-depleted stem cell transplant. All receptors come from a female patient between 2 and 15 years old who had a stem cell transplant for Fanconi anemia, so the T cells may come from the graft donor.

This clonotype came up a few times. The chain recombines TRBV6-5 with TRBJ1-6, with 9 bases lining up with TRBD1. Germline CDR1 reads MNHEY; CDR2 reads SVGAGI. The CDR3 totals 15 residues. V lost 2 bases, J lost 9 bases, and 5 bases stayed unmatched. CDR3 residues: CASSYGTGSVSPLHF. The CDR3 coding sequence is TGTGCCAGCAGTTACGGGACAGGGTCCGTTTCACCCCTCCACTTT.

This chain connects TRBV3-1 to TRBJ1-3; D not certain. The CDR3 extends over 12 amino acids. The V gene lost 8 bases and the J gene lost 3 bases, with 8 bases spanning the gap. Germline loops: CDR1 LGHDT, CDR2 YNNKEL (reference sequence). The CDR3 DNA reads as TGTGCCAGCGGATTCTTTGGAAACACCATATATTTT. It is translated as CASGFFGNTIYF. Based on the CDR3 plus reference TRBV3-1 and TRBJ1-3, the full variable domain is DTAVSQTPKYLVTQMGNDKSIKCEQNLGHDTMYWYKQDSKKFLKIMFSYNNKELIINETVPNRFSPKSPDKAHLNLHINSLELGDSAVYFCASGFFGNTIYFGEGSWLTVV.

The chain is built from TRBV5-1 and TRBJ1-3; D is uncertain. The CDR3 length is 15 residues. Germline CDR1 is SGHRS and CDR2 is YFSETQ. V lost 0 bases, J lost 0 bases, and 7 bases lay in between. The CDR3 loop reads CASSLVPSSGNTIYF. Written as DNA, the CDR3 is TGCGCCAGCAGCTTGGTCCCCAGCTCTGGAAACACCATATATTTT.

This clonotype has ten or more counts. V gene TRBV12-3 or TRBV12-4 combines with J gene TRBJ2-3; D remains ambiguous. This CDR3 comprises 12 residues. Trimming pared 7 bases from V and 2 bases from J, leaving 7 bases between. The CDR3 loop is CASNSNTDTQYF. The CDR3 region has the DNA TGTGCCAGCAACTCTAACACAGATACGCAGTATTTT.

The gene calls are TRBV5-1 and TRBJ1-1; D is possibly TRBD1 (5 bases). Germline CDR1 reads SGHRS; CDR2 reads YFSETQ. The CDR3 is 13 amino acids. V lost 7 bases and J lost 6, with 16 bases in between. CDR3 DNA sequence: TGCGCCAGCCGGAAAGACGGGGCCCCTGAAGCTTTCTTT. The encoded protein is CASRKDGAPEAFF.

The chain recombines TRBV5-1 with TRBJ1-4; D may be TRBD1 (5 bases). There are 14 residues in the CDR3. In germline, CDR1 is SGHRS, CDR2 YFSETQ. Between the trimmed V and J ends, which lost 5 bases and 0 bases, there was a span of 8 bases. The chain's CDR3 is CASRQEPTNEKLFF. The CDR3 coding sequence is TGCGCCAGCAGACAGGAACCAACTAATGAAAAACTGTTTTTT.

This clonotype was counted at least ten times. The gene calls are TRBV20-1 and TRBJ1-1, with D uncertain. CDR3 size: 12 residues. Germline CDR1 DFQATT, CDR2 SNEGSKA (reference sequence). The germline V and J ends were trimmed by 5 bases and 6 bases, with 13 bases remaining between them. In DNA, the CDR3 is TGCAGTGCTGGTTGGTCCGGCGCTGAAGCTTTCTTT. It codes for CSAGWSGAEAFF.

The CDR3 sequence is CARGPALRWGTGANVLTF. CDR3 DNA sequence: TGTGCCAGGGGCCCGGCGCTCCGCTGGGGCACTGGGGCCAACGTCCTGACTTTC. The genes are TRBV5-6 and TRBJ2-6, with D possibly matching TRBD1 (5 bases). V gave up 8 bases and J gave up 2 bases, with 23 bases separating them. CDR1 and CDR2 from the germline V gene are SGHDT and YYEEEE. CDR3 size: 18 residues. Based on the CDR3 plus reference TRBV5-6 and TRBJ2-6, the full variable domain is DAGVTQSPTHLIKTRGQQVTLRCSPKSGHDTVSWYQQALGQGPQFIFQYYEEEERQRGNFPDRFSGHQFPNYSSELNVNALLLGDSALYLCARGPALRWGTGANVLTFGAGSRLTVL.

At least ten counts were recorded for this clonotype. The chain recombines TRBV28 with TRBJ1-6, with D maybe TRBD1 (6 bases). This CDR3 region has 13 residues. The germline V and J ends were trimmed by 3 bases and 6 bases, with 6 bases remaining between them. The germline V gene encodes CDR1 MDHEN and CDR2 SYDVKM. The CDR3: CASSFRGNSPLHF. CDR3 sequence (DNA): TGTGCCAGCAGTTTCAGGGGTAATTCACCCCTCCACTTT.

The rearrangement joins TRBV19 to TRBJ2-3; TRBD2 matches at 12 bases. The germline V gene encodes CDR1 LNHDA and CDR2 SQIVND (reference sequence). V lost 9 bases, J lost 2 bases, and 3 bases stayed unmatched. The CDR3 is made up of 14 amino acids. Here the CDR3 reads CASTSGGFTDTQYF. As DNA, the CDR3 is TGTGCCAGCACTAGCGGGGGGTTCACAGATACGCAGTATTTT.

The chain recombines TRBV6-6 with TRBJ1-1; weak D call: TRBD1 (6 bases). V was cut by 5 bases and J by 9 bases, with 13 bases left in between. Germline-derived CDR1 and CDR2 are MNHNY and SVGAGI (reference sequence). CDR3 size: 12 residues. CDR3: CASSPLGTKAFF. The CDR3 region has the DNA TGTGCCAGCAGTCCCCTCGGGACAAAAGCTTTCTTT.

This clonotype was recorded many times. The chain combines TRBV12-3 or TRBV12-4 with TRBJ1-1; 7 positions match TRBD1. The junction had 5 bases not matched to a gene; V was cut back by 3 bases and J by 4 bases. The CDR3 has 14 amino acids. CDR3 sequence reads: CASSLDRIGTEAFF. CDR3 nucleotide sequence: TGTGCCAGCAGTTTGGACAGGATAGGCACTGAAGCTTTCTTT.

In this sample, this clonotype turned up many times. Here the CDR3 reads CASSATTGSYGYTF. The CDR3 bases are TGTGCCAGCAGTGCAACGACAGGCTCCTATGGCTACACCTTC. The chain combines TRBV6-4 with TRBJ1-2; maybe TRBD1 (6 bases). The CDR3 contains 14 residues. CDR1 is MRHNA and CDR2 is SNTAGT in the germline V gene. V gave up 4 bases and J gave up 4 bases, with 13 bases separating them.

This clonotype was seen a few times. The V and J genes are TRBV10-3 and TRBJ1-4; D possibly corresponds to TRBD1 (5 bases). V lost 4 bases, J lost 6 bases, and 9 bases lay in between. Germline assignment: CDR1 ENHRY and CDR2 SYGVKD. The CDR3 contains 13 residues. The DNA of the CDR3 is TGTGCCATCAGTGTAGGGGAGGATGAAAAACTGTTTTTT. Translation gives CAISVGEDEKLFF.

The chain joins TRBV7-6 to TRBJ1-3; tentatively, D is TRBD1 (5 bases). CDR1 is SGHVS and CDR2 is FNYEAQ in the germline V gene. The V end was cut by 4 bases, the J end by 4 bases, with 14 bases between. The CDR3 runs 15 residues. In DNA, the CDR3 is TGTGCCAGCAGCTCCCGGATGGGGGAGGGAAACACCATATATTTT. It specifies CASSSRMGEGNTIYF.

This clonotype was seen at least ten times. V is TRBV28 and J is TRBJ1-3, with D possibly matching TRBD1 (5 bases). V was clipped by 6 bases and J by 4 bases, with 10 bases between them. CDR1 and CDR2 (germline): MDHEN, SYDVKM. The CDR3 spans 13 residues. The CDR3 DNA reads as TGTGCCAGCAGACGGGACGGAGGAAACACCATATATTTT. Translated: CASRRDGGNTIYF.

This clonotype was counted ten times or more. V and J are TRBV12-3 or TRBV12-4 and TRBJ1-4, with TRBD1 identical over 7 bases. The V gene end was trimmed by 5 bases and the J gene end by 4 bases; junction bases not matched to a gene: 7. CDR3 length: 15 residues. The CDR3 sequence: CASSPPGQYNEKLFF. The CDR3 nucleotides are TGTGCCAGCAGTCCCCCGGGACAGTATAATGAAAAACTGTTTTTT.

Ten or more counts support this clonotype. This chain links TRBV6-2 or TRBV6-3 with TRBJ2-2, with D possibly called TRBD1 or TRBD2 (5 bases each). CDR1 and CDR2 (germline): MNHEY, SVGEGT. There are 16 residues in the CDR3. Trimming pared 3 bases from V and 2 bases from J, leaving 13 bases between. In DNA form, the CDR3 reads TGTGCCAGCAGTTATAATCCGGGGCTAAACACCGGGGAGCTGTTTTTT. It yields the protein CASSYNPGLNTGELFF.